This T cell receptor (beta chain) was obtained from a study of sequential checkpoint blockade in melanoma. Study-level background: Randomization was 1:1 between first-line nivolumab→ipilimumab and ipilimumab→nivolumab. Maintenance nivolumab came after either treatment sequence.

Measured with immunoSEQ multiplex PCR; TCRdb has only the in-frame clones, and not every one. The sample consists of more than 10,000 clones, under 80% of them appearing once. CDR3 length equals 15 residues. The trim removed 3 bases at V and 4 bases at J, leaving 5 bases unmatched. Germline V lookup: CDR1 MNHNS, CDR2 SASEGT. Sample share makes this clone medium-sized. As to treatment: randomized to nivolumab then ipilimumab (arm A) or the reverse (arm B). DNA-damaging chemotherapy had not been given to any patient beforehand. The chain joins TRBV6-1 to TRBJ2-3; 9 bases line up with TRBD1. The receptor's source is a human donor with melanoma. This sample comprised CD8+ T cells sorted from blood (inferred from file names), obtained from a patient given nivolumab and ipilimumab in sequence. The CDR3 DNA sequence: TGTGCCAGCAGTGATGGGGGACAGGGAGCAGATACGCAGTATTTT. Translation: CASSDGGQGADTQYF.